This T cell receptor beta chain was recorded in a study of T-cell memory formation after mild COVID-19. TCRdb independently ran MiXCR on the 5' RACE reads; one entry per CDR3 protein. This sample has approximately 46,000 distinct CDR3 sequences, with approximately 12% found just once. Germline V gene data show CDR1 as DFQATT and CDR2 as SNEGSKA (reference sequence). The CDR3 totals 13 residues. V gave up 6 bases and J gave up 1 base, with 12 bases separating them. The material sequenced was PBMCs or a T cell subset sorted from them (not recorded which). This TCR was sampled from a man between 18 and 29 years old who had mild COVID-19 (a few samples of this study predate the infection). Cell type and time point are not known. The V call is TRBV20-1, the J call TRBJ1-1; D is unclear. The CDR3 region is CSARTLKNTEAFF. CDR3 in DNA: TGCAGTGCCCGCACCCTAAAGAACACTGAAGCTTTCTTT.